This TCR beta chain was sequenced for a study of human T cells and chemical hapten exposure. Study overall: Small pooled library volume differences mainly caused per-sample TCR yield variation.

V was pared by 0 bases and J by 10 bases, with 8 bases between. This CDR3 is built from 12 residues. Per the germline V gene, CDR1 is ENHRY and CDR2 is SYGVKD. A single record per CDR3 protein comes from TCRdb applying MiXCR to the RACE reads. Among some 97,000 distinct CDR3 sequences listed, roughly a quarter were seen once. Time point denoted: patch test 3, about 24 weeks after DPC sensitization. Treatment given: therapeutic diphenylcyclopropenone sensitization with weekly scalp DPC. The template was total RNA from unfractionated whole blood. This clonotype was picked up a small number of times. This clonotype was sampled from a man in his forties with alopecia areata. Some clones in this sample may be carry-over from other donors' samples. The sequencing used whole blood, collected in connection with sensitization to the hapten diphenylcyclopropenone (DPC). The chain couples TRBV10-3 to TRBJ2-3, with a tentative D call TRBD1 (6 bases). The CDR3 DNA follows: TGTGCCATCAGTGAGTCAACAGGGCCGCAGTATTTT. Residues: CAISESTGPQYF.